These 21 T cell receptor beta chains were sequenced from one sample in a study of T-cell memory formation after mild COVID-19. TCRdb recomputed calls from the 5' RACE reads with MiXCR, one row per CDR3 protein. The sample yields hundreds of thousands of distinct CDR3 sequences, 20% seen once. Sequenced input: PBMCs or a T cell subset sorted from them (not recorded which). These receptors all come from an adult woman who had mild COVID-19 (a few samples of this study predate the infection). Cell type and time point are not known.

This chain joins TRBV7-3 and TRBJ2-1; 7 bases fit TRBD1. The CDR3 consists of 14 residues. Germline V gene data show CDR1 as SGHTA and CDR2 as FQGTGA. The V and J ends lost 5 bases and 4 bases, in that order; junction bases with no gene match: 5. CDR3 amino acids: CASSTGQEYNEQFF. CDR3 sequence (DNA): TGTGCCAGCAGCACCGGACAGGAGTACAATGAGCAGTTCTTC.

This chain links TRBV11-2 with TRBJ2-3, with 7 bases lining up with TRBD2. This CDR3 has 16 residues. Germline values: CDR1 SGHAT, CDR2 FQNNGV. J lost 6 bases, V lost 3 bases, and 12 bases had no gene match. CDR3 region: CASSFRGRAVVDTQYF. The CDR3 coding sequence is TGTGCCAGCAGCTTCCGTGGGAGGGCTGTTGTGGATACGCAGTATTTT.

The chain links TRBV4-1 to TRBJ1-1; D gene unclear. This CDR3 has 14 residues. Per the germline V gene, CDR1 is MGHRA and CDR2 is YSYEKL. V lost 4 bases to trimming and J lost 1 base, with 10 bases between them. CDR3 sequence: CASSPPSENTEAFF. CDR3 in DNA: TGCGCCAGCAGCCCTCCCTCGGAGAACACTGAAGCTTTCTTT.

The chain combines TRBV6-5 with TRBJ1-2; TRBD1 matches 7 bases. CDR1 MNHEY and CDR2 SVGAGI come from the germline V gene. V shed 6 bases, J shed 0 bases, and the junction held 7 bases outside the gene matches. This CDR3 contains 15 residues. DNA for the CDR3: TGTGCCAGCAGGCTCCGGGACAGAACTAACTATGGCTACACCTTC. This sequence encodes CASRLRDRTNYGYTF.

The chain couples TRBV20-1 to TRBJ1-1, with TRBD1 as a possible D gene (5 bases). The CDR3 length is 13 residues. Germline-derived CDR1 and CDR2 are DFQATT and SNEGSKA (reference sequence). The germline V and J ends were trimmed by 3 bases and 10 bases, with 18 bases remaining between them. The CDR3 bases are TGCAGTGCTAGTAACAGAGGGGCGAGGGGAGCTTTCTTT. It encodes CSASNRGARGAFF.

There are a few counts of this clonotype. The rearrangement uses TRBV5-1 and TRBJ2-1; TRBD1 matches at 7 bases. CDR3 length equals 14 residues. Germline CDR1 reads SGHRS; CDR2 reads YFSETQ. The junction had 7 bases not matched to a gene; V was cut back by 0 bases and J by 10 bases. The CDR3 loop reads CASSLGDRRPEQFF. The CDR3 DNA sequence: TGCGCCAGCAGCTTGGGGGACAGAAGACCCGAGCAGTTCTTC. Filled out from reference TRBV5-1 and TRBJ2-1, the complete variable domain reads KAGVTQTPRYLIKTRGQQVTLSCSPISGHRSVSWYQQTPGQGLQFLFEYFSETQRNKGNFPGRFSGRQFSNSRSEMNVSTLELGDSALYLCASSLGDRRPEQFFGPGTRLTVL.

This clonotype showed up just a few times. The gene calls are TRBV5-1 and TRBJ2-1, with D perhaps being TRBD1 or TRBD2 (6 bases each). Trimming removed 5 bases from V and 2 bases from J, with 11 bases in between. The CDR3 sequence is 14 residues long. The germline V gene has CDR1 SGHRS and CDR2 YFSETQ. The CDR3 region has the DNA TGCGCCAGCAGGAGGGGGGAGGCCTACAATGAGCAGTTCTTC. Protein: CASRRGEAYNEQFF.

The CDR3 reads CAIKEPMNTEAFF. DNA for the CDR3: TGTGCCATCAAGGAGCCTATGAACACTGAAGCTTTCTTT. The chain has TRBV10-3 and TRBJ1-1; D is uncertain. Germline lookup yields CDR1 ENHRY and CDR2 SYGVKD. Trimming removed 7 bases from V and 0 bases from J, with 9 bases in between. This CDR3 is built from 13 residues.

V and J are TRBV6-5 and TRBJ2-1; the D gene could be TRBD1 or TRBD2 (5 bases each). There are 15 residues in the CDR3. Germline V lookup: CDR1 MNHEY, CDR2 SVGAGI. Trimming left V 0 bases short and J 12 bases short, with 18 bases between. Written as DNA, the CDR3 is TGTGCCAGCAGTTACTCGAAGGGGTTGGCGGGTGGGCAGTTCTTC. This translates into CASSYSKGLAGGQFF.

The rearrangement uses TRBV15 and TRBJ1-5; D call uncertain. Trimming removed 0 bases from V and 4 bases from J, with 13 bases in between. The CDR3 is 16 residues long. The germline V gene encodes CDR1 LNHNV and CDR2 YYDKDF (reference sequence). CDR3 sequence reads: CATSRDGGFLNQPQHF. Here the CDR3 DNA reads TGTGCCACCAGCAGAGATGGTGGGTTCCTAAATCAGCCCCAGCATTTT.

V is TRBV5-1 and J is TRBJ1-2, with D hard to call. Deletions cut 4 bases from V and 5 bases from J, with 12 bases between. Germline values: CDR1 SGHRS, CDR2 YFSETQ. The CDR3 has 13 amino acids. CDR3 bases: TGCGCCAGCAGCCGGACGGTTTTTTATGGCTACACCTTC. It translates to CASSRTVFYGYTF.

Only a few counts were recorded for this clonotype. One end of the junction does not line up with germline, which may come from a read error. This chain uses TRBV20-1 with TRBJ2-7; 9 nucleotides agree with TRBD2. The CDR3 extends over 15 amino acids. Germline V CDR1 and CDR2: DFQATT, SNEGSKA (reference sequence). CDR3 region: CSVRTLAGASYEQYF. As DNA, the CDR3 is TGCAGTGTTAGAACTTTAGCGGGGGCCTCCTACGAGCAGTACTTC.

This clonotype was recorded many times. The gene calls are TRBV25-1 and TRBJ2-3, with D perhaps matching TRBD1 (6 bases). CDR1 is MGHDK and CDR2 is SYGVNS in the germline V gene. Trimming removed 6 bases at V and 5 bases at J, with 24 bases between. The CDR3 totals 17 residues. DNA of the CDR3: TGTGCCAGCAGCTCATACCGGGACATGCAGGCCGGAGATACGCAGTATTTT. This sequence encodes CASSSYRDMQAGDTQYF. The full variable domain, rest sourced from reference TRBV25-1 and TRBJ2-3, is EADIYQTPRYLVIGTGKKITLECSQTMGHDKMYWYQQDPGMELHLIHYSYGVNSTEKGDLSSESTVSRIRTEHFPLTLESARPSHTSQYLCASSSYRDMQAGDTQYFGPGTRLTVL.

This chain links TRBV6-5 with TRBJ1-1; 7 nucleotides agree with TRBD1. This CDR3 spans 12 amino acids. Germline CDR1 and CDR2: MNHEY and SVGAGI. V gave up 5 bases and J gave up 7 bases; unmatched junction bases: 4. The CDR3 region is CASSRQGREAFF. As DNA, the CDR3 is TGTGCCAGCAGTAGACAGGGCCGTGAAGCTTTCTTT.

This clonotype showed up just a few times. The chain uses TRBV12-3 or TRBV12-4 and TRBJ2-1, with 7 nucleotides matching TRBD2. This CDR3 is 16 amino acids long. V was clipped by 6 bases and J by 2 bases; unmatched bases: 10. The CDR3 protein is CASRSYPSGPYNEQFF. The CDR3 DNA is TGTGCCAGCAGATCGTATCCTAGCGGACCCTACAATGAGCAGTTCTTC.

The chain carries TRBV6-5 and TRBJ2-1; 10 bases fit TRBD1. CDR3 length equals 14 residues. Looked up from germline, CDR1 is MNHEY and CDR2 is SVGAGI. V lost 8 bases, J lost 6 bases, and 7 bases stayed unmatched. CDR3 coding DNA: TGTGCCAGCGGCCGGGACAGGGGCGTCAATGAGCAGTTCTTC. Translated: CASGRDRGVNEQFF.

V gene TRBV28 combines with J gene TRBJ2-3; 7 bases fit TRBD2. The CDR3 consists of 15 residues. Germline V gene data show CDR1 as MDHEN and CDR2 as SYDVKM. V dropped 6 bases and J dropped 3; count of bases not matched to a gene: 9. Here the CDR3 reads CASRSGTTLTDTQYF. CDR3 nucleotides: TGTGCCAGCAGATCCGGGACTACGTTGACAGATACGCAGTATTTT.

The sample holds a few counts of this clonotype. CDR3 in DNA: TGCGCCAGCAGCCAAGATATTCGACTAGCGGGAGGGACCTACGAGCAGTACTTC. Translated, it gives CASSQDIRLAGGTYEQYF. This rearrangement joins TRBV4-3 to TRBJ2-7; 14 bases align to TRBD2. The germline gives CDR1 LGHNA, CDR2 YSLEER. The V and J ends lost 0 bases and 2 bases, in that order; junction bases with no gene match: 6. The CDR3 covers 18 residues.

This clonotype was seen more than once but under ten times. V gene TRBV7-9 combines with J gene TRBJ2-4; TRBD1 agrees at 7 bases. The J segment lost 0 bases and the V segment lost 5 bases, leaving 1 base of the junction unmatched. The CDR3 has 14 amino acids. Per germline, CDR1 SEHNR and CDR2 FQNEAQ (reference sequence). The CDR3 DNA is TGTGCCAGCAGCACAGGGGTAGCCAAAAACATTCAGTACTTC. It encodes CASSTGVAKNIQYF.

The J gene is TRBJ2-7, the V gene TRBV6-5, with D maybe TRBD2 (6 bases). The ends were cut back, 6 bases at V and 3 bases at J, with 12 bases in the middle. CDR3 size: 13 residues. The germline V gene encodes CDR1 MNHEY and CDR2 SVGAGI. The CDR3 DNA sequence: TGTGCCAGCAGAACCGGGGGAAACTACGAGCAGTACTTC. Encoded protein: CASRTGGNYEQYF.

This chain links TRBV11-3 with TRBJ2-7, with 8 bases lining up with TRBD2. This CDR3 contains 16 residues. V lost 5 bases, J lost 7 bases, and 16 bases stayed unmatched. Per germline, CDR1 SGHNT and CDR2 YENEEA. The chain's CDR3 is CASSHGQPGLGGEQYF. CDR3 DNA: TGTGCCAGCAGCCACGGACAACCGGGACTAGGGGGGGAGCAGTACTTC.